This T cell receptor beta chain was recovered during a study of siplizumab effects on memory and regulatory T cells. Points from the study as a whole: Some alloreactive sequences were traceable to unstimulated CD4+ memory cells, and siplizumab significantly reduced them. Roughly 80-95% of proliferating CD4+ or CD8+ clones defied assignment to a naive or memory phenotype.

TCRdb keeps only in-frame clones here, not all; method: immunoSEQ multiplex PCR. The sample includes around 110,000 clones, roughly 94% of them seen just once. The germline V gene encodes CDR1 MNHNS and CDR2 SASEGT. The V and J ends lost 1 base and 0 bases respectively, with 10 bases between them. The CDR3 loop spans 16 amino acids. Points on this clone: Its target is not known.

Sequencing was carried out using non-Treg CD4+ T cells sorted from blood. This receptor was taken from a human donor in good health. This sequence joins TRBV6-1 and TRBJ1-5; maybe TRBD1 (5 bases). Here the CDR3 reads CASSEVWDYSNQPQHF. In DNA form, the CDR3 reads TGTGCCAGCAGTGAAGTTTGGGACTATAGCAATCAGCCCCAGCATTTT.